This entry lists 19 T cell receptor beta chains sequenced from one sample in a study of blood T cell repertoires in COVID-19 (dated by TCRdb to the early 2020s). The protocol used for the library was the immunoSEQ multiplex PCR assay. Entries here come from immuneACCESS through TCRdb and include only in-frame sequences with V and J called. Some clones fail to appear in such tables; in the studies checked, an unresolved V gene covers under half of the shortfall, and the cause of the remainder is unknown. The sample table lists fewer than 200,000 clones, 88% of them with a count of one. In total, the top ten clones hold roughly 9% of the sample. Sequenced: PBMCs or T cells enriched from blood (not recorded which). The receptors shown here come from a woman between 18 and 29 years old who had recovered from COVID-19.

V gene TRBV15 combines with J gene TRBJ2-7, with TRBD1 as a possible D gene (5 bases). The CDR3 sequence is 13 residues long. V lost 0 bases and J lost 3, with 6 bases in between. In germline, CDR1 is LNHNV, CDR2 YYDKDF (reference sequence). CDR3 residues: CATSRDQGYEQYF. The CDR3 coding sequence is TGTGCCACCAGCAGAGATCAGGGCTACGAGCAGTACTTC.

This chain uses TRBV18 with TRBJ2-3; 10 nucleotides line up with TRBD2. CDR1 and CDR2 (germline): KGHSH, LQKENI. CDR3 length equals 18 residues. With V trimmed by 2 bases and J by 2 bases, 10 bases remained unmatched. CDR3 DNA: TGTGCCAGCTCACCAGTCAATGTAGCGGGGGGCCACACAGATACGCAGTATTTT. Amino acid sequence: CASSPVNVAGGHTDTQYF.

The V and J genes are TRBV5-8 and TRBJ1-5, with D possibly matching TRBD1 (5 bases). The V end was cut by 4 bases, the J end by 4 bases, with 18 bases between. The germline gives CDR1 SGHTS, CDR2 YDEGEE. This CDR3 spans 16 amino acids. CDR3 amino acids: CASSDGQYLGNQPQHF. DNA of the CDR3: TGTGCCAGCAGCGACGGACAATATCTTGGGAATCAGCCCCAGCATTTT.

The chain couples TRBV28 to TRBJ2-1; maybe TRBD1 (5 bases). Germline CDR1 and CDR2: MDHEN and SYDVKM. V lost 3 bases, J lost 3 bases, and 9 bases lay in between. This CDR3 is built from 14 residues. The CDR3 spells CASSFRQNYNEQFF. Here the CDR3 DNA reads TGTGCCAGCAGTTTTCGACAGAACTACAATGAGCAGTTCTTC.

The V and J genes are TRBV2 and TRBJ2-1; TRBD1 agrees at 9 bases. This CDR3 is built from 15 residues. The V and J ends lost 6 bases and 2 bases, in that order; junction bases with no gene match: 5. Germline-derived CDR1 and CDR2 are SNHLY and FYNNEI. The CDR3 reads CASRGRTGAYNEQFF. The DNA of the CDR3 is TGTGCCAGCAGGGGTCGGACAGGGGCCTACAATGAGCAGTTCTTC.

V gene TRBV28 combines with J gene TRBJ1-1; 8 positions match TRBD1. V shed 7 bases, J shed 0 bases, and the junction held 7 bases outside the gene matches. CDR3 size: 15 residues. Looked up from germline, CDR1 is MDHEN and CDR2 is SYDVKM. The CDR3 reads CASTRQGYVNTEAFF. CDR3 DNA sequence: TGTGCCAGCACGAGACAGGGGTATGTGAACACTGAAGCTTTCTTT.

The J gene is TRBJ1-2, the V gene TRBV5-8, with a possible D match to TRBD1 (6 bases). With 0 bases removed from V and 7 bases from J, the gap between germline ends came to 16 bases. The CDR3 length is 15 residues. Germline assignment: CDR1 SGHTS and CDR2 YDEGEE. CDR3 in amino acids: CASSLAGRGASGYTF. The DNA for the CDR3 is TGTGCCAGCAGCTTGGCCGGTCGGGGGGCGAGTGGCTACACCTTC.

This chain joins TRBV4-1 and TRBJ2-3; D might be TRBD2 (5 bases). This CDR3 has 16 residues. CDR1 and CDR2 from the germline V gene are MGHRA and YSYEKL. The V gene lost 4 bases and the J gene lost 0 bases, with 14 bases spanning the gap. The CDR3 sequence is CASSRILGSSTDTQYF. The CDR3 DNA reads TGCGCCAGCAGCCGGATACTAGGAAGTAGCACAGATACGCAGTATTTT.

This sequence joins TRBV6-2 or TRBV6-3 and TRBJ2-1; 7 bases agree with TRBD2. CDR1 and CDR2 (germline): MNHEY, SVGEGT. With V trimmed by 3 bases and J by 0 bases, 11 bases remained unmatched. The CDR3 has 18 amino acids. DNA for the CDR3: TGTGCCAGCAGTTATGAGTTACTAGCGACCTTCTCCTACAATGAGCAGTTCTTC. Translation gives CASSYELLATFSYNEQFF.

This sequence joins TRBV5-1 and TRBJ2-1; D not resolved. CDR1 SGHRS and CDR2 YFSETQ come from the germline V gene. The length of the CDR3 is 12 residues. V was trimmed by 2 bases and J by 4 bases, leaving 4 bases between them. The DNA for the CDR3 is TGCGCCAGCAGCTTCCTATACAATGAGCAGTTCTTC. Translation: CASSFLYNEQFF.

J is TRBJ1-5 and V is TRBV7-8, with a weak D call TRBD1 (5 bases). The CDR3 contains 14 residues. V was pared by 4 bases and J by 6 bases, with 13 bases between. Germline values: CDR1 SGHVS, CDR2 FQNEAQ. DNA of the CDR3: TGTGCCAGCAGCTCCAGGGTGTCGGGTCAGCCCCAGCATTTT. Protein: CASSSRVSGQPQHF.

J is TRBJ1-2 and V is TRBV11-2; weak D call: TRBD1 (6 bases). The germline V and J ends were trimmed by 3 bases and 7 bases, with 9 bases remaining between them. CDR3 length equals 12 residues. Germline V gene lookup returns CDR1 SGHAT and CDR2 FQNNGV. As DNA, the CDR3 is TGTGCCAGCAGCTTGGCCAGGGGTGGCTACACCTTC. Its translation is CASSLARGGYTF.

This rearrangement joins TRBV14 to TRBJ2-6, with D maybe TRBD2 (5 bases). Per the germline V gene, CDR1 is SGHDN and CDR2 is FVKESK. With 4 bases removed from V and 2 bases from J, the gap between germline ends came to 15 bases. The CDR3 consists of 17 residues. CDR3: CASSRATRVTGANVLTF. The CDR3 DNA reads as TGTGCCAGCAGCCGCGCCACGAGGGTTACTGGGGCCAACGTCCTGACTTTC.

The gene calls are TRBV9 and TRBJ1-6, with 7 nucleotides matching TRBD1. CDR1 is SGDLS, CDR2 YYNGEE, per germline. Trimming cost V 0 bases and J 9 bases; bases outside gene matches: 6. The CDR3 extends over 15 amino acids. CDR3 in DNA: TGTGCCAGCAGCGTAGGCGAGACAGGGTTTTCACCCCTCCACTTT. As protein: CASSVGETGFSPLHF.

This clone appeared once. CDR3 in DNA: TGTGCCACCAGTGACTCTCTTGCTTGGGTGGGACAGAAAGAGACCCAGTACTTC. Translating it yields CATSDSLAWVGQKETQYF. V is TRBV24-1 and J is TRBJ2-5; the match to TRBD1 covers 7 bases. Germline CDR1 reads KGHDR; CDR2 reads SFDVKD. Losses at the gene ends were 4 bases for V and 3 bases for J; bases not matched to a gene: 16. The CDR3 runs to 18 residues.

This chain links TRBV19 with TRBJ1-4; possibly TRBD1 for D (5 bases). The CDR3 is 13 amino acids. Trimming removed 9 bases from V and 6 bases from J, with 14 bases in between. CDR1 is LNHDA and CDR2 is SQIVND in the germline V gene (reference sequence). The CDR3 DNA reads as TGTGCCAGCTCACAGCGGGACTATGAAAAACTGTTTTTT. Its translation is CASSQRDYEKLFF.

The CDR3 DNA follows: TGTGCCAGCAGCGCGTCCTCTTATGTAGGAGCGAACTACGAGCAGTACTTC. It yields the protein CASSASSYVGANYEQYF. The chain couples TRBV9 to TRBJ2-7, with D unclear. In germline, CDR1 is SGDLS, CDR2 YYNGEE. This CDR3 contains 17 residues. Trimming pared 3 bases from V and 3 bases from J, leaving 22 bases between.

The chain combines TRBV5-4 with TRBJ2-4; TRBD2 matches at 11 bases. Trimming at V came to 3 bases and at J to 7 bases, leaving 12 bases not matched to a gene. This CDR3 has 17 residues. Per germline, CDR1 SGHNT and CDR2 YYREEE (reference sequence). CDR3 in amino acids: CASSSSIAGGPLNIQYF. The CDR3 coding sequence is TGTGCCAGCAGCTCCTCGATAGCGGGGGGGCCATTGAACATTCAGTACTTC.

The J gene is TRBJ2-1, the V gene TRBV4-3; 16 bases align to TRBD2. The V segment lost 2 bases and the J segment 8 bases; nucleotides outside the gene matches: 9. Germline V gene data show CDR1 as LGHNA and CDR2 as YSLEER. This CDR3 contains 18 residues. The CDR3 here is CASSQRPGTSGGADEQFF. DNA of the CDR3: TGCGCCAGCAGCCAACGTCCCGGGACTAGCGGGGGGGCCGATGAGCAGTTCTTC.